What follows are 10 T cell receptor beta chains derived from one specimen sequenced in a study of T cells of healthy individuals. TCRdb processed the 5' RACE reads anew with MiXCR; each CDR3 protein has one entry. The data hold roughly 87,000 distinct CDR3 sequences, with roughly a sixth observed a single time. The receptor set was obtained from a human donor in good health.

This clonotype has at least ten counts. This rearrangement joins TRBV30 to TRBJ2-5; D is unresolved. Germline lookup yields CDR1 GTSNPN and CDR2 SVGIG (reference sequence). The V end lost 3 bases, the J end lost 2 bases, and 7 bases lay between the germline ends. The CDR3 runs to 12 residues. DNA for the CDR3: TGTGCCTGGAGCCCAGGTCAAGAGACCCAGTACTTC. Protein: CAWSPGQETQYF.

About this clonotype itself: A much larger clone lies one base from this, so it may be a read error. The V and J genes are TRBV7-9 and TRBJ2-1; 14 bases line up with TRBD2. The germline V gene has CDR1 SEHNR and CDR2 FQNEAQ (reference sequence). The CDR3 spans 20 residues. CDR3 nucleotide sequence: TGTCCCAGCAGCCAACCAAGGACTAGCGGGGGGCTTTATACCTACAATGAGCAGTTCTTC. This encodes CPSSQPRTSGGLYTYNEQFF.

The rearrangement joins TRBV12-3 or TRBV12-4 to TRBJ1-1, with 7 bases aligning to TRBD1. V shed 5 bases, J shed 5 bases, and the junction held 8 bases outside the gene matches. CDR3 length equals 14 residues. The DNA of the CDR3 is TGTGCCAGCAGTACCTCCAGGGGGTGGACTGAAGCTTTCTTT. Translated, it gives CASSTSRGWTEAFF.

V usage is TRBV18 and J usage is TRBJ2-7, with D perhaps being TRBD1 or TRBD2 (5 bases each). Trimming left V 5 bases short and J 2 bases short, with 13 bases between. Germline V gene data show CDR1 as KGHSH and CDR2 as LQKENI. The CDR3 has 14 residues. The CDR3 is CASSWGTDTYEQYF. The CDR3 coding sequence is TGTGCCAGCTCATGGGGGACGGATACCTACGAGCAGTACTTC.

In its sample, this clonotype was seen a few times. This chain links TRBV6-6 with TRBJ1-1, with 9 positions matching TRBD1. This CDR3 is built from 14 residues. The V segment lost 6 bases and the J segment 10 bases; nucleotides outside the gene matches: 12. The V gene's germline CDR1 is MNHNY and CDR2 SVGAGI (reference sequence). As DNA, the CDR3 is TGTGCCAGCAGCCAGACAGGGGGGAGAAGTGGAGCTTTCTTT. Its protein is CASSQTGGRSGAFF.

CDR3: CASSSGRSTDTQYF. CDR3 DNA sequence: TGTGCCAGCAGTTCGGGACGCAGCACAGATACGCAGTATTTT. This chain connects TRBV6-2 or TRBV6-3 to TRBJ2-3; D may match TRBD1 or TRBD2 (5 bases each). V gave up 4 bases and J gave up 0 bases, with 8 bases separating them. This CDR3 region has 14 residues. CDR1 and CDR2 from the germline V gene are MNHEY and SVGEGT.

The sample holds a few counts of this clonotype. The CDR3 is CASSLAIRDRDGYTF. The CDR3 DNA is TGTGCCAGCAGTTTAGCAATCCGGGACAGGGATGGCTACACCTTC. This sequence joins TRBV12-3 or TRBV12-4 and TRBJ1-2, with 9 positions matching TRBD1. There are 15 residues in the CDR3. The V segment lost 0 bases and the J segment 6 bases; nucleotides outside the gene matches: 5.

This clonotype has ten or more counts. At one end the junction does not follow the germline gene, possibly because of a read error. The chain is built from TRBV9 and TRBJ1-3; D not resolved. The CDR3 is 14 residues long. The germline CDR1 and CDR2 sequences are SGDLS and YYNGEE. This CDR3 reads CASSDQYSGNTIYF. CDR3 in DNA: TGTGCCAGCAGCGACCAGTACTCTGGAAACACTATATATTTT.

This clonotype occurred a few times. This chain links TRBV28 with TRBJ2-1; D not certain. The CDR3 runs to 13 residues. Trimming stripped 3 bases from V and 6 bases from J, with 9 bases between. Germline V gives CDR1 MDHEN, CDR2 SYDVKM. CDR3 in DNA: TGTGCCAGCAGTTTTTCCAGGAGCAATGAGCAGTTCTTC. Translation gives CASSFSRSNEQFF.

V and J are TRBV2 and TRBJ2-5; D gene ambiguous. This CDR3 spans 11 amino acids. With 4 bases removed from V and 2 bases from J, the gap between germline ends came to 2 bases. Germline-derived CDR1 and CDR2 are SNHLY and FYNNEI. For the CDR3, the DNA is TGTGCCAGCAGTGGACAAGAGACCCAGTACTTC. This sequence encodes CASSGQETQYF. The variable domain in full, completed from reference TRBV2 and TRBJ2-5, reads EPEVTQTPSHQVTQMGQEVILRCVPISNHLYFYWYRQILGQKVEFLVSFYNNEISEKSEIFDDQFSVERPDGSNFTLKIRSTKLEDSAMYFCASSGQETQYFGPGTRLLVL.